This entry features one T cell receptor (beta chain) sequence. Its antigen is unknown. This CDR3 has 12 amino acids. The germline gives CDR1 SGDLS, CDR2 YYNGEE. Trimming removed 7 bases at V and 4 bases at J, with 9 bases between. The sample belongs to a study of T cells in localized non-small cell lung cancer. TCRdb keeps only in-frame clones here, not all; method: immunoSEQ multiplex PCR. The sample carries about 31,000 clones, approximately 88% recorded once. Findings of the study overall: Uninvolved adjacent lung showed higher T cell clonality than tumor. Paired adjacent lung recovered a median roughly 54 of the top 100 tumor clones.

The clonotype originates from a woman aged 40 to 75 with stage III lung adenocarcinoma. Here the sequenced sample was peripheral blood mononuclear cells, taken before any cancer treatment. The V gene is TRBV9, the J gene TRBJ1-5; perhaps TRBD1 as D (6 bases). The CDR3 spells CASGGLNQPQHF. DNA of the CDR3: TGTGCCAGCGGGGGCTTGAATCAGCCCCAGCATTTT.